A selection of T cell receptor beta chains follows, all from one sample in a study of early T cells in non-severe SARS-CoV-2 infection. MiXCR, run by TCRdb on the 5' RACE reads, gives a single entry per CDR3 protein. Of approximately 90,000 distinct CDR3 sequences listed, around 10% are singletons. Material: whole blood, obtained at baseline. All receptors derive from an adult who was a healthcare worker with PCR-confirmed SARS-CoV-2 infection or an uninfected control (not recorded which). The CDR3 runs from the conserved cysteine through the conserved F or W. The D gene is left open where the match is weak. Expanded clones are given a class, and other clones once, few, many or no size at all.

clone_size	d_call	v_call	j_call	cdr3_aa	cdr3_nt
few	.	TRBV24-1	TRBJ2-1	CATSAQPSSREQFF	TGTGCCACCAGTGCACAACCCTCGTCCAGGGAGCAGTTCTTC
few	TRBD1	TRBV7-3	TRBJ2-1	CASSLAGTGGGNEQFF	TGTGCCAGCAGCCTAGCCGGGACAGGGGGCGGGAATGAGCAGTTCTTC
few	TRBD2	TRBV3-1	TRBJ2-1	CASSQTPRTSGSFYNEQFF	TGTGCCAGCAGCCAAACTCCCAGGACTAGCGGGTCCTTCTACAATGAGCAGTTCTTC
.	.	TRBV7-9	TRBJ1-4	CASSSSDNEKLSF	TGTGCCAGCAGCTCATCAGACAATGAAAAACTGTCTTTT
few	.	TRBV28	TRBJ2-7	CASSSRGPYEQYF	TGTGCCAGCAGTTCGCGGGGCCCCTACGAGCAGTACTTC
few	.	TRBV5-5	TRBJ2-7	CASSFTNSYEQYF	TGTGCCAGCAGCTTCACGAATTCCTACGAGCAGTACTTC
many	.	TRBV7-2	TRBJ2-3	CASSLTGADTQYF	TGTGCCAGCAGCTTAACGGGGGCAGATACGCAGTATTTT
.	.	TRBV29-1	TRBJ2-1	CSASTGRSNEQFF	TGCAGCGCATCGACAGGGAGGTCCAATGAGCAGTTCTTC
.	TRBD1	TRBV27	TRBJ2-7	CASSVGQGYEQYF	TGTGCCAGCAGTGTCGGACAGGGCTACGAGCAGTACTTC
few	.	TRBV7-6	TRBJ2-1	CASSREQGGGGSAF	TGTGCCAGCAGCCGAGAACAGGGTGGGGGAGGAAGTGCCTTC